This TCR beta chain comes out of a study of tumor-infiltrating lymphocytes in localized non-small cell lung cancer. Profiling relied on immunoSEQ multiplex PCR, and the TCRdb table lists in-frame clones only, not all of them. The data show 15,000 to 20,000 clones, 73% seen once. J gave up 8 bases and V 5 bases, and 17 bases lay outside the gene matches. CDR3 length: 16 residues. The germline gives CDR1 MDHEN, CDR2 SYDVKM. What was sequenced was lung tumor tissue. The chain uses TRBV28 and TRBJ1-2, with TRBD1 matching 7 bases. This TCR was recovered from a human donor with non-small cell lung cancer. As DNA, the CDR3 is TGTGCCAGCAGTACCCCAGGCAGGGGGGGCGCATACGGCTACACCTTC. Protein: CASSTPGRGGAYGYTF.